The 22 T cell receptor beta chains below were found in one sample sequenced in a study of cytotoxic CD8 clonotypes in ibrutinib-treated CLL. Clones were read by immunoSEQ multiplex PCR, and TCRdb kept only the in-frame ones, dropping some. This sample has fewer than 300,000 clones; approximately 76% occur once, and the top ten carry approximately 5.6%. Sequencing was performed on PBMCs, taken at disease progression, from a patient treated with ibrutinib. Source of these receptors: a human donor with chronic lymphocytic leukemia.

The chain combines TRBV2 with TRBJ1-2; D ambiguous. V shed 1 base and J shed 2 bases, with 14 bases lying between them. Looked up from germline, CDR1 is SNHLY and CDR2 is FYNNEI. The CDR3 extends over 16 amino acids. The CDR3 DNA follows: TGTGCCAGCAGTGAAGGAATGGGGTGGAAGAACTATGGCTACACCTTC. It specifies CASSEGMGWKNYGYTF.

The chain employs TRBV28 and TRBJ2-7; 8 bases are shared with TRBD1. Losses at the gene ends were 3 bases for V and 5 bases for J; bases not matched to a gene: 15. CDR3 length: 17 residues. Germline CDR1 reads MDHEN; CDR2 reads SYDVKM. The CDR3 region has the DNA TGTGCCAGCAGTTTGGCCTTGGGGACAGGCCCTTTGGACGAGCAGTACTTC. Translated, it gives CASSLALGTGPLDEQYF.

This clone was recorded only once. The chain recombines TRBV29-1 with TRBJ2-7; perhaps TRBD2 as D (5 bases). The CDR3 runs 15 residues. Trimming removed 3 bases from V and 0 bases from J, with 15 bases in between. Germline-derived CDR1 and CDR2 are SQVTM and ANQGSEA. This CDR3 reads CSVDAGLGSSYEQYF. For the CDR3, the DNA is TGCAGCGTTGATGCGGGTCTGGGGAGCTCCTACGAGCAGTACTTC.

The rearrangement uses TRBV10-1 and TRBJ1-1, with D tentatively TRBD1 (5 bases). This CDR3 is built from 15 residues. Germline CDR1 reads WNHNN; CDR2 reads SYGVQD (reference sequence). The V gene lost 2 bases and the J gene lost 7 bases, with 17 bases spanning the gap. Here the CDR3 reads CASSENTGGASEAFF. For the CDR3, the DNA is TGCGCCAGCAGTGAGAATACCGGCGGGGCAAGTGAAGCTTTCTTT.

V gene TRBV27 combines with J gene TRBJ2-5, with 7 bases lining up with TRBD1. The CDR3 extends over 15 amino acids. Trimming removed 6 bases from V and 5 bases from J; junction bases left unmatched: 12. The germline CDR1 and CDR2 sequences are MNHEY and SMNVEV (reference sequence). For the CDR3, the DNA is TGTGCCAGCAGGCCCTTCGCCGGGACAGTGGAGACCCAGTACTTC. The encoded protein is CASRPFAGTVETQYF.

The rearrangement joins TRBV15 to TRBJ2-7; D perhaps matches TRBD2 (6 bases). From germline, CDR1 is LNHNV and CDR2 YYDKDF (reference sequence). This CDR3 spans 14 amino acids. The V and J ends lost 2 bases and 0 bases respectively, with 8 bases between them. The DNA for the CDR3 is TGTGCCACCAGCAGATTCGGGAGCTCCTACGAGCAGTACTTC. It yields the protein CATSRFGSSYEQYF.

This clone was observed a few times. This chain uses TRBV5-1 with TRBJ2-7; 9 nucleotides match TRBD1. With 4 bases clipped from V and 3 bases from J, the junction kept 5 bases outside the gene matches. CDR3 length: 14 amino acids. CDR1 SGHRS and CDR2 YFSETQ come from the germline V gene. CDR3 in amino acids: CASSRGQGFYEQYF. CDR3 DNA sequence: TGCGCCAGCAGCCGTGGACAGGGGTTCTACGAGCAGTACTTC.

CDR3 nucleotide sequence: TGTGCCAGCAGTGAGGTATCACCCCTCCACTTT. Its protein product is CASSEVSPLHF. The chain recombines TRBV6-1 with TRBJ1-6; D remains unclear. Germline CDR1 reads MNHNS; CDR2 reads SASEGT. This CDR3 spans 11 amino acids. V gave up 3 bases and J gave up 10 bases, with 4 bases separating them.

The chain carries TRBV28 and TRBJ2-4; D is possibly TRBD2 (5 bases). The CDR3 spans 17 residues. Germline CDR1 is MDHEN and CDR2 is SYDVKM. V was shortened by 6 bases and J by 3 bases, with 21 bases between the two germline ends. This CDR3 reads CASSRPLAEVSKNIQYF. For the CDR3, the DNA is TGTGCCAGCAGCCGTCCCCTTGCGGAGGTTAGCAAAAACATTCAGTACTTC.

The J gene is TRBJ1-2, the V gene TRBV19; TRBD1 matches 7 bases. There are 15 residues in the CDR3. V shed 4 bases, J shed 3 bases, and the junction held 8 bases outside the gene matches. Germline assignment: CDR1 LNHDA and CDR2 SQIVND (reference sequence). CDR3 residues: CASSKDRVGYYGYTF. The CDR3 DNA follows: TGTGCCAGTAGTAAAGACAGGGTGGGATACTATGGCTACACCTTC.

This clone was observed a few times. The rearrangement joins TRBV29-1 to TRBJ2-7, with no clear D. Between the trimmed V and J ends, which lost 4 bases and 0 bases, there was a span of 16 bases. Germline-derived CDR1 and CDR2 are SQVTM and ANQGSEA. This CDR3 spans 15 amino acids. The CDR3 nucleotides read TGCAGCGTTGTAGGTTCATCTCTCAACTCCTACGAGCAGTACTTC. It translates to CSVVGSSLNSYEQYF.

The rearrangement uses TRBV10-1 and TRBJ2-7; 10 nucleotides line up with TRBD1. The length of the CDR3 is 14 residues. V shed 3 bases, J shed 4 bases, and the junction held 3 bases outside the gene matches. Germline V gives CDR1 WNHNN, CDR2 SYGVQD (reference sequence). The CDR3 region has the DNA TGCGCCAGCAGTGACCGGGACAGGGGTTACGAGCAGTACTTC. Amino acid sequence: CASSDRDRGYEQYF.

The V call is TRBV28, the J call TRBJ1-2; D ambiguous. The CDR3 has 16 amino acids. Germline values: CDR1 MDHEN, CDR2 SYDVKM. V lost 1 base to trimming and J lost 7 bases, with 19 bases between them. The DNA for the CDR3 is TGTGCCAGCAGTTTATTGGCGGGCCCCGCCAATTTTGGCTACACCTTC. Translating it yields CASSLLAGPANFGYTF.

The chain employs TRBV14 and TRBJ2-4; D possibly corresponds to TRBD1 (6 bases). Germline V gene data show CDR1 as SGHDN and CDR2 as FVKESK. The V and J ends lost 0 bases and 16 bases respectively, with 22 bases between them. The CDR3 totals 15 residues. CDR3 nucleotide sequence: TGTGCCAGCAGCCAAGATTTGCCCCCCCAGGGGCGTCAATACTTC. Protein: CASSQDLPPQGRQYF.

This clone showed up just a few times. V and J are TRBV11-2 and TRBJ1-1; no firm D call. The CDR3 is 15 residues long. Germline V gene data show CDR1 as SGHAT and CDR2 as FQNNGV. Trimming stripped 5 bases from V and 0 bases from J, with 13 bases between. The CDR3 protein is CASSPRRMMNTEAFF. CDR3 sequence (DNA): TGTGCCAGCAGCCCTAGACGGATGATGAACACTGAAGCTTTCTTT.

This chain connects TRBV9 to TRBJ2-1, with TRBD2 identical over 11 bases. The ends lost 0 bases at V and 7 bases at J; junction bases unmatched: 6. Per germline, CDR1 SGDLS and CDR2 YYNGEE. The CDR3 covers 16 residues. The CDR3 DNA follows: TGTGCCAGCAGCGTAGTAGGTAGCGGGGGGGTAAATGAGCAGTTCTTC. Protein: CASSVVGSGGVNEQFF.

This chain uses TRBV18 with TRBJ1-1, with 7 bases fitting TRBD1. This CDR3 contains 15 residues. With V trimmed by 3 bases and J by 0 bases, 4 bases remained unmatched. CDR1 KGHSH and CDR2 LQKENI come from the germline V gene. CDR3 amino acids: CASSPDRVLNTEAFF. CDR3 DNA: TGTGCCAGCTCACCCGACAGGGTACTGAACACTGAAGCTTTCTTT.

This rearrangement joins TRBV7-2 to TRBJ2-3, with D tentatively TRBD1 (6 bases). Germline V gives CDR1 SGHTA, CDR2 FQGNSA. With 5 bases removed from V and 6 bases from J, the gap between germline ends came to 24 bases. The CDR3 runs 17 residues. CDR3 residues: CASSRPPHRDPTDTQYF. In nucleotides, the CDR3 is TGTGCCAGCAGCAGGCCCCCACACAGGGACCCCACCGATACGCAGTATTTT.

This rearrangement joins TRBV14 to TRBJ1-3, with D unclear. This CDR3 contains 17 residues. CDR1 is SGHDN and CDR2 is FVKESK in the germline V gene. Trimming took 1 base from V and 2 from J, leaving 15 bases between them. Here the CDR3 DNA reads TGTGCCAGCAGCCAAGTCAGTCCGCGGGGAGCTGGAAACACCATATATTTT. Protein: CASSQVSPRGAGNTIYF. Drawing the rest from reference TRBV14 and TRBJ1-3, the complete variable domain is EAGVTQFPSHSVIEKGQTVTLRCDPISGHDNLYWYRRVMGKEIKFLLHFVKESKQDESGMPNNRFLAERTGGTYSTLKVQPAELEDSGVYFCASSQVSPRGAGNTIYFGEGSWLTVV.

This clone was seen a few times. The chain carries TRBV27 and TRBJ2-7; D may be TRBD1 (6 bases). Germline lookup yields CDR1 MNHEY and CDR2 SMNVEV (reference sequence). The CDR3 length is 13 residues. V lost 3 bases to trimming and J lost 1 base, with 7 bases between them. The DNA of the CDR3 is TGTGCCAGCAGTTTGGACAGTTCCTACGAGCAGTACTTC. As protein: CASSLDSSYEQYF.

The gene calls are TRBV13 and TRBJ2-7; D call uncertain. CDR1 is PRHDT and CDR2 is FYEKMQ in the germline V gene (reference sequence). The germline V and J ends were trimmed by 3 bases and 7 bases, with 13 bases remaining between them. The CDR3 contains 13 residues. CDR3 sequence: CASSFYGLGEQYF. The DNA for the CDR3 is TGTGCCAGCAGCTTTTACGGGCTTGGGGAGCAGTACTTC.

The chain combines TRBV2 with TRBJ2-3, with 7 bases identical to TRBD1. This CDR3 is 15 amino acids long. J was trimmed by 1 base and V by 9 bases; bases with no gene match: 10. CDR1 and CDR2 from the germline V gene are SNHLY and FYNNEI. DNA for the CDR3: TGTGCCAGTTTGACAGGGCTTGGGGGCACAGATACGCAGTATTTT. Amino acid sequence: CASLTGLGGTDTQYF.